The subject of this entry is one TCR beta chain. The data belong to a study of blood T cell repertoires in COVID-19. Study as a whole: Acute-phase and convalescent COVID-19 samples originated in the United States, Italy and Spain. Sources were T cells, B-cell-depleted T cells, or PBMCs; the material itself was cDNA or gDNA.

Original data processing: By means of reference gene primer amplification, nucleated cell counts were estimated. The assay was immunoSEQ multiplex PCR, and TCRdb's table has in-frame clones only and misses some. That table supplies the V and J calls and clone size; D and trimming were determined from the DNA. The sample contains some 99,000 clones, roughly 85% of which appear only once. The sample taken for sequencing was peripheral blood. This TCR was recovered from a woman aged 55 to 70 with acute or convalescent COVID-19.

Written as DNA, the CDR3 is TGTGCCTGGAATGGGGCAGATTTTGGGTATAATTCACCCCTCCACTTT. This sequence encodes CAWNGADFGYNSPLHF. The rearrangement joins TRBV30 to TRBJ1-6, with TRBD1 as a possible D gene (5 bases). V lost 4 bases and J 4 bases, leaving 17 bases between the germline ends. The CDR3 extends over 16 amino acids. Germline V gene lookup returns CDR1 GTSNPN and CDR2 SVGIG (reference sequence). The complete variable domain, with remaining parts taken from reference TRBV30 and TRBJ1-6, reads SQTIHQWPATLVQPVGSPLSLECTVEGTSNPNLYWYRQAAGRGLQLLFYSVGIGQISSEVPQNLSASRPQDRQFILSSKKLLLSDSGFYLCAWNGADFGYNSPLHFGNGTRLTVT.